This TCR beta chain was captured in a study of OX40 agonist ivuxolimab in advanced cancers. Study-wide results and limits: Dose levels from 0.1 to 3.0 mg/kg saw CD4+ and CD8+ blood T cells expand clonally by week 6.

CDR3 length: 14 residues. Germline CDR1 and CDR2: SGHDT and YYEEEE. The V gene lost 3 bases and the J gene lost 1 base, with 10 bases spanning the gap. The protocol was immunoSEQ multiplex PCR, while the TCRdb copy is restricted to in-frame clones and leaves out a portion. The table shows around 94,000 clones, with about 90% occurring only once. As regards this clone: The antigen is unknown.

The clonotype originates from an adult with an advanced solid tumor such as melanoma, head and neck, liver or kidney cancer. The sequencing used CD4+ or CD8+ T cells sorted from blood, collected in a trial of the OX40 agonist ivuxolimab. The chain uses TRBV5-6 and TRBJ1-2, with a tentative D call TRBD1 (5 bases). The CDR3 DNA is TGTGCCAGCAGCTGGGACCGCAGTAACTATGGCTACACCTTC. Translating it yields CASSWDRSNYGYTF.